This TCR beta chain originates from a study of T-cell reconstitution after alpha-beta-depleted transplantation in children. Using unique molecular identifiers, the investigators prepared the TCRbeta library. TCRdb re-called the PCR reads through MiXCR, storing one row per CDR3 protein. The repertoire holds about 460,000 distinct CDR3 sequences, with approximately 10% as singletons. V lost 3 bases and J 3 bases, leaving 14 bases between the germline ends. This CDR3 has 16 residues. Germline CDR1 KGHSH, CDR2 LQKENI. A word on this clonotype: What it recognizes is unknown.

Overall study findings and caveats: TCRbeta diversity was high at day 60 in some patients (a result of surviving recipient T cells and thymic progenitors). Several hundred expanded graft clones reportedly were the source of alpha-beta T cells about two months after transplant. By one year post-transplant, T-cell counts and diversity largely arose from T cells that were newly produced.

The sequence was collected from a female patient between 2 and 10 years old who had a stem cell transplant for aplastic anemia, so the T cells may come from the graft donor. Sequenced here: PBMCs, mostly from graft donor cells, sampled 180 days after TCRalphabeta/CD19-depleted stem cell transplant. This chain connects TRBV18 to TRBJ1-4; a possible D gene is TRBD1 (5 bases). The CDR3 DNA sequence: TGTGCCAGCTCACCCCGTATGGGGGGATCTAATGAAAAACTGTTTTTT. Its translation: CASSPRMGGSNEKLFF.